Here is one TCR beta chain with its context. What it recognizes is unknown. No conserved phenylalanine or tryptophan ends this CDR3, so it is likely a read error. This specimen belongs to a study of tumor-infiltrating lymphocytes in primary liver carcinoma. Study in general: Staging of the tumors gave T1-T3 N0M0, with widths of about 4 to 10 cm. Study results and caveats: Tumor region pairs showed greater overlap than either tumor-adjacent or tumor-blood pairs did. Relative to blood, tumors carried a significantly larger fraction of the repertoire in their top 250 clones (p = 0.039).

Making TCR beta cDNA involved around 500 ng total RNA and a constant-region primer. Libraries for TCR beta were built through three nested multiplex PCR rounds, which together made up a slightly modified ARM-PCR procedure. Each of the first two PCR rounds ran approximately 10 cycles with TRBV1-TRBV30 forward and C-beta reverse primers. MiXCR, run by TCRdb on the multiplex PCR reads, gives a single entry per CDR3 protein. Among around 79,000 distinct CDR3 sequences, about three quarters were seen once, and the ten largest hold more than 25%. Per germline, CDR1 SGHDN and CDR2 FVKESK. V was shortened by 4 bases and J by 4 bases, with 15 bases between the two germline ends. The CDR3 extends over 15 amino acids. For each extraction, RNA and DNA were obtained together from around 18-30 mg of unsorted bulk tissue. The patients presented with primary liver carcinoma, which was managed through surgical resection.

This TCR was sampled from a man aged 40-50 years with primary liver carcinoma and hepatitis B virus infection. The rearrangement joins TRBV14 to TRBJ2-3; D gene unclear. The specimen was tumor-adjacent normal liver tissue. The CDR3 is CASSPQLLGADTQYL. The CDR3 DNA is TGTGCCAGCAGCCCACAACTTCTAGGCGCAGATACGCAGTATTTA.